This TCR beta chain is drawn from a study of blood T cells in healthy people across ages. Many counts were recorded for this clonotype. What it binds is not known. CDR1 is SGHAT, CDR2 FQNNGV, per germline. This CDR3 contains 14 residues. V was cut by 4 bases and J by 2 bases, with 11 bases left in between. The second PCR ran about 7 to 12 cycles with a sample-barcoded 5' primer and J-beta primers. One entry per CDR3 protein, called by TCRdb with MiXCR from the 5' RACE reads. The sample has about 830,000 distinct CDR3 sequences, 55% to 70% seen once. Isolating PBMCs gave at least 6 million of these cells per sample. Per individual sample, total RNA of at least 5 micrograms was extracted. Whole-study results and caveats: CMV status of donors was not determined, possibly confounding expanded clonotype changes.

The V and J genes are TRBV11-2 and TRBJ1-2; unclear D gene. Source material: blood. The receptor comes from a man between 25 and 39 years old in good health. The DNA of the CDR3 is TGTGCCAGCAGCTCCCAGACCGGCAACTATGGCTACACCTTC. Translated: CASSSQTGNYGYTF.